This TCR beta chain emerged from a study of Ad26.COV2.S vaccination and SARS-CoV-2 variants. Described treatment: some 20 received Ad26.COV2.S at low or high dose, single or two shots; roughly five received placebo; per-sample allocation not given. The samples date from day 63 after the first vaccine or placebo injection. The CDR3 length is 14 residues. V lost 6 bases to trimming and J lost 2 bases; unmatched junction nucleotides: 4. CDR1 is MNHEY, CDR2 SVGEGT, per germline. Sequencing was performed with immunoSEQ multiplex PCR; in TCRdb, only in-frame clones are kept and a portion is missing. Among 380,000 or so clones listed, about 85% were seen once.

The chain has TRBV6-2 or TRBV6-3 and TRBJ2-7; 10 bases line up with TRBD2. The specimen was peripheral blood, collected in a trial of Ad26.COV2.S vaccine versus placebo. The receptor was derived from a person between 18 and 65 years old who received the Ad26.COV2.S COVID-19 vaccine or a placebo. The DNA for the CDR3 is TGTGCCAGCAGCCAGACTAGCGGGCCCTACGAGCAGTACTTC. Translated: CASSQTSGPYEQYF.